This is a list of T cell receptor beta chains from one sample in a study of blood T cell repertoires in COVID-19. This table comes from immunoSEQ multiplex PCR, and its TCRdb copy is limited to in-frame clones, with some not included. The sample includes roughly 81,000 clones, around nine tenths seen only once; the top ten take roughly 5.1%. Sequencing used peripheral blood. The receptor set was obtained from a man aged 35-49 years with acute or convalescent COVID-19. Each CDR3 is given with its conserved first and last residue. A D gene is named only where the DNA matches it firmly. Size values are once, few and many counts, or a class for expanded clones, and some rows have none.

j_gene,len,v_gene,abundance,d_gene,CDR3nt,CDR3aa
TRBJ1-1,12,TRBV11-2,NA,NA,TGTGCCAGCAGCTTGCCAGGGGACGTCGCTTTCTTT,CASSLPGDVAFF
TRBJ1-1,15,TRBV5-1,NA,TRBD1,TGCGCCAGCAGCTCGGGACAGGGGATTGTCACTGAAGCTTTCTTT,CASSSGQGIVTEAFF
TRBJ1-1,13,TRBV30,once,TRBD1,TGTGCCTGGGAGAGACAGGGAGATACTGAAGCTTTCTTT,CAWERQGDTEAFF
TRBJ1-2,15,TRBV6-1,NA,NA,TGTGCCAGCAGTGAAGTTCAGGAGGTATATGTGGGCTACACCTTC,CASSEVQEVYVGYTF
TRBJ1-3,12,TRBV30,NA,TRBD1,TGTGCCTGGCGGACAGGTACAAACACCATATATTTT,CAWRTGTNTIYF
TRBJ1-2,15,TRBV12-5,NA,TRBD1,TGTGCTAGTGGTTTGGAGTACAGGGGGCAATATGGCTACACCTTC,CASGLEYRGQYGYTF
TRBJ2-5,13,TRBV10-3,NA,TRBD1,TGTGCCGTAGGGACAGGGGTCCAAGAGACCCAGTACTTC,CAVGTGVQETQYF
TRBJ2-2,16,TRBV2,NA,TRBD2,TGTGCCAGCAGTAGGGGTAGTAGCGGGTCCATTGGGGAGCTGTTTTTT,CASSRGSSGSIGELFF
TRBJ1-1,13,TRBV3-1/TRBV3-2,NA,NA,TGTGCCAGCGGGTGGGGGCTGGAGACTGAAGCTTTCTTT,CASGWGLETEAFF
TRBJ1-2,18,TRBV7-9,NA,NA,TGTGCCAGCAGCCCGGGAATCGGGAACGACCTATTGAACTATGGCTACACCTTC,CASSPGIGNDLLNYGYTF
TRBJ2-2,15,TRBV7-8,NA,TRBD1,TGTGCCAGCAGCTTACAGGGGGCAGGCACCGGGGAGCTGTTTTTT,CASSLQGAGTGELFF
TRBJ2-3,17,TRBV7-9,NA,TRBD2,TGTGCCAGCAGCCCAGGACTAGCGGTAATTTCCACAGATACGCAGTATTTT,CASSPGLAVISTDTQYF
TRBJ2-7,15,TRBV11-3,NA,TRBD1,TGTGCCAGCAGCTTAGCCACCGGGACAGACTACGAGCAGTACTTC,CASSLATGTDYEQYF
TRBJ2-2,15,TRBV6-5,NA,NA,TGTGCCACCGCAGACCGGGACACCTACACCGGGGAGCTGTTTTTT,CATADRDTYTGELFF